This TCR beta chain was identified during a study of Graves' ophthalmopathy and Graves' hyperthyroidism. Overall study context: Stable hyperthyroid donors showed no ophthalmopathy during 18 months follow-up.

The sample holds many counts of this clonotype. The target antigen is unknown. Other autoimmune diseases, uncontrolled infections, pregnancy and lactation each led to patient exclusion. Each diagnosis was determined on the basis of clinical symptoms, serum thyroxine, TRAb, thyroid ultrasound and orbital computed tomography. The authors amplified TCR beta CDR3 regions, and they did so from RNA transcripts for repertoire sequencing. HTBI-primed RT-PCR formed the first round, and a multiplex PCR formed the second. A single record per CDR3 protein comes from TCRdb applying MiXCR to the multiplex PCR reads. The data contain around 1,200,000 distinct CDR3 sequences, 35% to 40% of them singletons. In germline, CDR1 is LNHDA, CDR2 SQIVND (reference sequence). The CDR3 loop spans 14 amino acids. Trimming shortened V by 1 base and J by 3 bases, and 9 bases separated the two germline ends. Notes on the study in general: Most expanded clonotypes in thyroid above 0.001 frequency also showed up in blood.

The material sequenced was peripheral blood or thyroid tissue (not recorded which). The origin of this receptor is an adult man with Graves' hyperthyroidism. The chain has TRBV19 and TRBJ1-1, with D perhaps TRBD1 (5 bases). CDR3 protein: CASSIGRVDTEAFF. CDR3 bases: TGTGCCAGTAGTATAGGCAGGGTGGACACTGAAGCTTTCTTT.